Detailed here is one T cell receptor beta chain. The record originates from a study of blood T cells in healthy people across ages. Combining a sample-barcoded 5' primer with a J-beta primer mix, a second PCR ran for about 6 to 11 cycles. TCRdb processed the 5' RACE reads anew with MiXCR; each CDR3 protein has one entry. The sample has roughly 1.6 million distinct CDR3 sequences, 34% seen once; the top ten hold approximately 10%. This CDR3 contains 15 residues. CDR1 is MNHEY and CDR2 is SVGAGI in the germline V gene. The clonotype was recovered from a woman under 40 in good health. This chain links TRBV6-5 with TRBJ2-7; D is possibly TRBD1 (6 bases). The end of the DNA fits TRBJ2-5 better, so the J call may be wrong. Sequencing was done on a sample of blood. CDR3 loop: CASSYSDSARETQYF. The DNA for the CDR3 is TGTGCCAGCAGTTACTCGGACAGTGCCCGAGAGACCCAGTACTTC.